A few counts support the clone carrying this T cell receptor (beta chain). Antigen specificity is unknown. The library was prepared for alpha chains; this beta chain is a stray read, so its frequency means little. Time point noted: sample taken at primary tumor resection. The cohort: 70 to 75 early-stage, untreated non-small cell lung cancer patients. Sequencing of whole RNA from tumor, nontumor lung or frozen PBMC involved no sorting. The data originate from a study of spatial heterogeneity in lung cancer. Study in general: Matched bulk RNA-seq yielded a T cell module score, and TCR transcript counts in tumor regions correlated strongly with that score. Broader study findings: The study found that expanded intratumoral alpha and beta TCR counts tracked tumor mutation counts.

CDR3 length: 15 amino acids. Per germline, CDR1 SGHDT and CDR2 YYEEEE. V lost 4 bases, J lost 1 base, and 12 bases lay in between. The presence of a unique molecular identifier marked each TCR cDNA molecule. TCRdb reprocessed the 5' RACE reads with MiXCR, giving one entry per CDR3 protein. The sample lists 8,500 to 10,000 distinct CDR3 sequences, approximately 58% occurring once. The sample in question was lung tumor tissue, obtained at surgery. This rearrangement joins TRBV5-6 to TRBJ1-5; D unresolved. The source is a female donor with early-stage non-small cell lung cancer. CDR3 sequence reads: CASSHGPNSNQPQHF. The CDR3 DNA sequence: TGTGCCAGCAGCCACGGGCCCAACAGCAATCAGCCCCAGCATTTT.